This T cell receptor beta chain was found in a study of blood T cell repertoires in COVID-19. CDR1 and CDR2 (germline): MDHEN, SYDVKM. With 3 bases clipped from V and 3 bases from J, the junction kept 5 bases outside the gene matches. The CDR3 extends over 15 amino acids. Sequenced by immunoSEQ multiplex PCR; TCRdb stores in-frame clones only, minus some. Found here are around 63,000 clones, around 84% of them singletons; the top ten hold 7.2%. The sequenced sample was peripheral blood. The chain has TRBV28 and TRBJ2-7; 10 nucleotides line up with TRBD1. The origin of this receptor is a man between 60 and 70 years old with acute or convalescent COVID-19. The CDR3 spells CASSFRQGARYEQYF. CDR3 bases: TGTGCCAGCAGTTTTAGACAGGGGGCGCGCTACGAGCAGTACTTC.